Each of the 28 T cell receptor beta chains below was sequenced from the same sample in a study of blood T cells in healthy people across ages. Primers used in a second PCR of about 6 to 11 cycles were a sample-barcoded 5' primer and a J-beta primer mix. In TCRdb, the 5' RACE reads were re-called with MiXCR into one record per CDR3 protein. The table includes about 650,000 distinct CDR3 sequences, roughly 32% detected once. The specimen was blood. Every receptor here comes from a woman older than 75 in good health.

The gene calls are TRBV5-1 and TRBJ2-1; D unclear. Per germline, CDR1 SGHRS and CDR2 YFSETQ. V was trimmed by 1 base and J by 3 bases, leaving 14 bases between them. The CDR3 runs to 16 residues. DNA for the CDR3: TGCGCCAGCAGCTTGAAATCGGGTACCGTCTACAATGAGCAGTTCTTC. It specifies CASSLKSGTVYNEQFF.

This rearrangement joins TRBV9 to TRBJ2-3, with TRBD1 matching 7 bases. The CDR3 sequence is 15 residues long. The V segment lost 4 bases and the J segment 1 base; nucleotides outside the gene matches: 6. Germline loops: CDR1 SGDLS, CDR2 YYNGEE. CDR3 residues: CASSITGAGTDTQYF. The CDR3 coding sequence is TGTGCCAGCAGCATAACAGGGGCCGGCACAGATACGCAGTATTTT.

This clonotype showed up many times. The chain has TRBV5-1 and TRBJ1-2; D may be TRBD1 (5 bases). V was clipped by 6 bases and J by 8 bases, with 20 bases between them. CDR1 and CDR2 (germline): SGHRS, YFSETQ. The CDR3 runs to 14 residues. The CDR3 DNA sequence: TGCGCCAGCACCAATAGCGGGAGGGACGGCGGCTACACCTTC. This translates into CASTNSGRDGGYTF. The variable domain in full, with the rest retrieved from reference TRBV5-1 and TRBJ1-2, is KAGVTQTPRYLIKTRGQQVTLSCSPISGHRSVSWYQQTPGQGLQFLFEYFSETQRNKGNFPGRFSGRQFSNSRSEMNVSTLELGDSALYLCASTNSGRDGGYTFGSGTRLTVV.

In its sample, this clonotype was seen once. This chain links TRBV12-3 or TRBV12-4 with TRBJ2-1; no clear D gene. This CDR3 has 15 amino acids. V was trimmed by 3 bases and J by 0 bases, leaving 9 bases between them. DNA for the CDR3: TGTGCCAGCAGTTTTGCAGATAGCTCCTACAATGAGCAGTTCTTC. The encoded protein is CASSFADSSYNEQFF.

This clonotype was seen ten or more times. V and J are TRBV19 and TRBJ2-7; D not certain. The ends were cut back, 0 bases at V and 9 bases at J, with 15 bases in the middle. This CDR3 is built from 14 residues. Looked up from germline, CDR1 is LNHDA and CDR2 is SQIVND (reference sequence). CDR3 nucleotide sequence: TGTGCCAGTAGTATAGACCAGCTTACGATGGTGCAGTACTTC. Protein product: CASSIDQLTMVQYF.

The chain has TRBV19 and TRBJ2-1, with 12 bases lining up with TRBD2. Germline CDR1 reads LNHDA; CDR2 reads SQIVND (reference sequence). The trim removed 3 bases at V and 0 bases at J, leaving 3 bases unmatched. The CDR3 extends over 17 amino acids. This chain's CDR3 is CASSMGLAGNSYNEQFF. The CDR3 DNA is TGTGCCAGTAGTATGGGACTAGCGGGTAACTCCTACAATGAGCAGTTCTTC. Full variable domain (missing parts from reference TRBV19 and TRBJ2-1): DGGITQSPKYLFRKEGQNVTLSCEQNLNHDAMYWYRQDPGQGLRLIYYSQIVNDFQKGDIAEGYSVSREKKESFPLTVTSAQKNPTAFYLCASSMGLAGNSYNEQFFGPGTRLTVL.

This clonotype occurred many times. This chain links TRBV2 with TRBJ2-7; 7 bases align to TRBD1. Germline CDR1 is SNHLY and CDR2 is FYNNEI. With 1 base clipped from V and 6 bases from J, the junction kept 9 bases outside the gene matches. CDR3 length: 15 amino acids. The CDR3 region is CASSEERGRPLEQYF. CDR3 DNA sequence: TGTGCCAGCAGTGAAGAAAGGGGGCGCCCTCTCGAGCAGTACTTC.

This rearrangement joins TRBV6-2 or TRBV6-3 to TRBJ2-7; TRBD1 matches at 9 bases. The CDR3 is 14 residues long. Trimming took 5 bases from V and 6 from J; bases not matched to a gene: 8. The germline gives CDR1 MNHEY, CDR2 SVGEGT. The CDR3 sequence is CASSRGQGLGEQYF. The CDR3 DNA is TGTGCCAGCAGTCGGGGACAGGGTCTTGGCGAGCAGTACTTC.

The chain joins TRBV14 to TRBJ1-2; no definite D call. The germline CDR1 and CDR2 sequences are SGHDN and FVKESK. The CDR3 has 13 residues. The germline V and J ends were trimmed by 1 base and 4 bases, with 7 bases remaining between them. As DNA, the CDR3 is TGTGCCAGCAGCCAAGTTCGCTTCTATGGCTACACCTTC. Its translation: CASSQVRFYGYTF.

This clonotype occurred many times. V and J are TRBV7-2 and TRBJ2-4; TRBD2 agrees at 8 bases. V lost 1 base, J lost 3 bases, and 8 bases stayed unmatched. The CDR3 runs 17 residues. The V gene's germline CDR1 is SGHTA and CDR2 FQGNSA. For the CDR3, the DNA is TGTGCCAGCAGCTTAGGTCGAGCGGGAGTGAACAAAAACATTCAGTACTTC. This sequence encodes CASSLGRAGVNKNIQYF. The whole variable domain, filled in from reference TRBV7-2 and TRBJ2-4, reads GAGVSQSPSNKVTEKGKDVELRCDPISGHTALYWYRQSLGQGLEFLIYFQGNSAPDKSGLPSDRFSAERTGGSVSTLTIQRTQQEDSAVYLCASSLGRAGVNKNIQYFGAGTRLSVL.

The rearrangement uses TRBV6-2 or TRBV6-3 and TRBJ2-1; 8 bases map to TRBD2. This CDR3 is built from 15 residues. Losses at the gene ends were 2 bases for V and 3 bases for J; bases not matched to a gene: 3. From germline, CDR1 is MNHEY and CDR2 SVGEGT. This CDR3 reads CASSYPGGCYNEQFF. CDR3 in DNA: TGTGCCAGCAGTTACCCGGGGGGGTGCTACAATGAGCAGTTCTTC.

Turning to this clonotype: A junction boundary mismatches the germline segment, possibly from a read error. V and J are TRBV20-1 and TRBJ1-5; 10 positions agree with TRBD1. CDR3 length equals 13 residues. CDR1 is DFQATT and CDR2 is SNEGSKA in the germline V gene (reference sequence). CDR3 in amino acids: CSAGQGGKQPQHF. CDR3 coding DNA: TGCAGTGCAGGACAGGGGGGCAAACAGCCCCAGCATTTT.

This clonotype has at least ten counts. The chain is built from TRBV7-2 and TRBJ2-3; no clear D. The CDR3 extends over 14 amino acids. V was trimmed by 3 bases and J by 1 base, leaving 8 bases between them. The germline V gene encodes CDR1 SGHTA and CDR2 FQGNSA. This CDR3 is CASSFSLGTDTQYF. CDR3 nucleotides: TGTGCCAGCAGCTTCTCCCTAGGCACAGATACGCAGTATTTT.

To note about this clonotype: A read error may explain this, as a much larger clone is one base away. The V call is TRBV11-2, the J call TRBJ2-5; D is possibly TRBD2 (6 bases). This CDR3 spans 15 amino acids. The V gene lost 1 base and the J gene lost 5 bases, with 14 bases spanning the gap. Germline lookup yields CDR1 SGHAT and CDR2 FQNNGV. The CDR3 DNA sequence: TGTGCCAGCAGCTTAGTCGGGGCGGGAAGGGAGACCCAGTACTTC. Encoded protein: CASSLVGAGRETQYF.

A remark on this clonotype: This may arise from a read error, as a much more abundant clone is one base away. The V gene is TRBV5-6, the J gene TRBJ2-5, with 7 bases that match TRBD2. V trimming: 4 bases; J trimming: 7 bases; junction bases outside the gene matches: 7. The CDR3 loop spans 13 amino acids. Germline V CDR1 and CDR2: SGHDT, YYEEEE. The chain's CDR3 is CASSRAGLGTQYF. The CDR3 coding sequence is TGTGCCAGCAGCCGAGCGGGGTTAGGGACCCAGTACTTC.

This clonotype has at least ten counts. The CDR3 nucleotides are TGCAGTGCTAGGACAGGGTCTGGGGCCAACGTCCTGACTTTC. This gives the protein CSARTGSGANVLTF. The chain combines TRBV20-1 with TRBJ2-6, with TRBD1 matching 7 bases. Trimming at V came to 3 bases and at J to 1 base, leaving 0 bases not matched to a gene. Germline V gives CDR1 DFQATT, CDR2 SNEGSKA (reference sequence). CDR3 size: 14 residues.

The rearrangement uses TRBV20-1 and TRBJ2-7, with 8 bases fitting TRBD2. The V gene's germline CDR1 is DFQATT and CDR2 SNEGSKA (reference sequence). Trimming at V came to 0 bases and at J to 0 bases, leaving 4 bases not matched to a gene. This CDR3 spans 15 amino acids. CDR3 region: CSARDPAGASYEQYF. The CDR3, as DNA: TGCAGTGCTAGAGATCCAGCGGGGGCCTCCTACGAGCAGTACTTC.

The rearrangement joins TRBV7-9 to TRBJ2-5, with D perhaps TRBD1 (5 bases). V dropped 6 bases and J dropped 8 bases, with 22 bases sitting between them. Germline CDR1 is SEHNR and CDR2 is FQNEAQ (reference sequence). The CDR3 spans 15 residues. The DNA for the CDR3 is TGTGCCAGCAGTGGCACCGTAGCAGGGTCGAGCACCCAGTACTTC. Its translation: CASSGTVAGSSTQYF.

This clonotype was seen repeatedly, ten times or more. The chain has TRBV10-3 and TRBJ2-1, with 11 bases lining up with TRBD2. Germline assignment: CDR1 ENHRY and CDR2 SYGVKD. Trimming removed 4 bases from V and 4 bases from J; junction bases left unmatched: 6. CDR3 size: 16 residues. The CDR3 nucleotides are TGTGCCATCAGTGGGCTAGCGGGGGGACAGTACAATGAGCAGTTCTTC. It is translated as CAISGLAGGQYNEQFF.

This clonotype occurred a few times. The V and J genes are TRBV7-2 and TRBJ1-1; D is undetermined. This CDR3 contains 15 residues. Germline V lookup: CDR1 SGHTA, CDR2 FQGNSA. Trimming took off 3 bases at V and 0 bases at J, with 11 bases between the two ends. In nucleotides, the CDR3 is TGTGCCAGCAGCTTGTCGGGAGATATGAACACTGAAGCTTTCTTT. Translating gives CASSLSGDMNTEAFF.

This clonotype was counted between two and nine times. The V gene is TRBV27, the J gene TRBJ1-1; 10 bases line up with TRBD1. The germline V gene has CDR1 MNHEY and CDR2 SMNVEV (reference sequence). This CDR3 has 17 residues. V shed 4 bases, J shed 0 bases, and the junction held 8 bases outside the gene matches. The CDR3 DNA is TGTGCCAGCAGTTCCTCAGGGACAGGGGTCATGAACACTGAAGCTTTCTTT. It is translated as CASSSSGTGVMNTEAFF.

The rearrangement links TRBV5-1 to TRBJ2-7; TRBD1 is a possible D gene (5 bases). Matching the DNA end better, TRBJ2-5 makes the J call doubtful. Germline lookup yields CDR1 SGHRS and CDR2 YFSETQ. This CDR3 region has 14 residues. The CDR3 spells CASSSPGSAETQYF. CDR3 nucleotide sequence: TGCGCCAGCAGCTCTCCAGGGTCGGCAGAGACCCAGTACTTC.

This clonotype was observed once. The CDR3 loop reads CASREPGAVQPQHF. DNA for the CDR3: TGTGCCAGCAGGGAACCAGGGGCGGTCCAGCCCCAGCATTTT. The rearrangement uses TRBV6-1 and TRBJ1-5, with D perhaps matching TRBD1 (6 bases). The CDR3 covers 14 residues. Trimming pared 6 bases from V and 7 bases from J, leaving 16 bases between. Per germline, CDR1 MNHNS and CDR2 SASEGT.

This clonotype has ten or more counts. V and J are TRBV5-1 and TRBJ2-5; D is unresolved. The CDR3 is 15 residues long. CDR1 SGHRS and CDR2 YFSETQ come from the germline V gene. V was cut by 0 bases and J by 4 bases, with 13 bases left in between. The CDR3 loop is CASSLAANPLETQYF. The CDR3 coding sequence is TGCGCCAGCAGCTTGGCAGCCAACCCCCTAGAGACCCAGTACTTC.

This chain uses TRBV21-1 with TRBJ2-1; the tabulated D call, TRBD2, remains unverified against the DNA. TRBV21-1 is noted as a pseudogene. There are 16 residues in the CDR3. CDR3 sequence reads: CASTRVTSGRANEQFF. The CDR3 DNA reads TGTGCCAGCACCAGAGTTACTAGCGGGAGGGCCAATGAGCAGTTCTTC.

The chain joins TRBV11-2 to TRBJ2-1; 11 bases line up with TRBD2. This CDR3 is built from 14 residues. V lost 1 base to trimming and J lost 9 bases; unmatched junction nucleotides: 2. The germline gives CDR1 SGHAT, CDR2 FQNNGV. CDR3 sequence: CASSLGLAGLEQFF. CDR3 coding DNA: TGTGCCAGCAGCTTAGGACTAGCGGGACTTGAGCAGTTCTTC.

In its sample, this clonotype was seen many times. This sequence joins TRBV7-2 and TRBJ1-1; TRBD1 might be the D (6 bases). CDR1 is SGHTA, CDR2 FQGNSA, per germline. V lost 0 bases and J lost 0, with 8 bases in between. The length of the CDR3 is 15 residues. The CDR3 reads CASSLARTVNTEAFF. As DNA, the CDR3 is TGTGCCAGCAGCTTAGCTCGGACAGTGAACACTGAAGCTTTCTTT.

The chain has TRBV20-1 and TRBJ2-5, with D perhaps matching TRBD1 (6 bases). V was cut by 7 bases and J by 1 base, with 7 bases left in between. Germline-derived CDR1 and CDR2 are DFQATT and SNEGSKA (reference sequence). The CDR3 has 11 residues. This CDR3 reads CSEQGQETQYF. CDR3 nucleotide sequence: TGCAGTGAACAGGGCCAAGAGACCCAGTACTTC.